This T cell receptor beta chain was profiled in a study of T cell repertoires in cytomegalovirus infection. On the study more broadly: Public TCR beta signature analysis indicated the presence of both CMV infection and matching HLA type.

With regard to this clonotype: As yet, its antigen is unknown.

Looked up from germline, CDR1 is MNHNY and CDR2 is SVGAGI (reference sequence). Trimming pared 2 bases from V and 7 bases from J, leaving 11 bases between. The CDR3 runs 14 residues. TCRdb re-called the reads through MiXCR, storing one row per CDR3 protein. Among some 350,000 distinct CDR3 sequences, about 35% were seen once, and the ten largest hold around an eighth. The receptor comes from a human donor in good health (CMV status not recorded). Some clones in this sample may be carry-over from other donors' samples. This material consisted of cultured PBMCs, taken from culture after CMV antigen stimulation. The gene calls are TRBV6-6 and TRBJ2-2, with TRBD2 as a possible D gene (6 bases). CDR3 region: CASSYPLGGGELFF. In DNA form, the CDR3 reads TGTGCCAGCAGTTACCCGCTGGGAGGCGGGGAGCTGTTTTTT.